This TCR beta chain was documented in a study of blood T cells in healthy people across ages. Together with a sample-barcoded 5' primer, a J-beta primer mix was included in a second PCR lasting roughly 6 to 12 cycles. Per-sample output comprised a minimum of 2.5 million paired-end reads containing CDR3. MiXCR was run by TCRdb on the 5' RACE reads, yielding one entry per CDR3 protein. The sample holds around 650,000 distinct CDR3 sequences; around 43% are singletons and the top ten take about 32%. This clonotype showed up just a few times. The CDR3 consists of 13 residues. CDR1 and CDR2 from the germline V gene are SQVTM and ANQGSEA. Trimming pared 0 bases from V and 1 base from J, leaving 4 bases between.

The rearrangement links TRBV29-1 to TRBJ1-3; D unclear. Specimen: blood. The clonotype was recovered from an elderly man in good health. CDR3 amino acids: CSVEEGSGNTIYF. DNA for the CDR3: TGCAGCGTTGAAGAGGGATCTGGAAACACCATATATTTT.